This is a list of T cell receptor beta chains from one sample in a study of blood T cell repertoires in COVID-19. The method was immunoSEQ multiplex PCR; TCRdb's version includes in-frame clones alone and lacks a portion of them. The repertoire has about 230,000 clones, around 83% of them found once; the top ten carry 0.98%. The sequencing input was peripheral blood. The receptors here all came from a man aged 35 to 55 with acute or convalescent COVID-19. The CDR3 runs from the conserved cysteine through the conserved F or W. Some rows have no size entry. The others give once, few or many, or a class for an expanded clone.

>TRBJ2-1|TRBV7-3|-
CASSLAGGTYNEQFF
>TRBJ1-1|TRBV19|-
CASSIAEGAGTEAFF
>TRBJ2-2|TRBV25-1|-
CASSAQGTGPGELFF
>TRBJ2-3|TRBV28|-
CASSPKISGADTQYF
>TRBJ1-2|TRBV5-8|-
CASSLVAPAPGGFYGYTF
>TRBJ1-2|TRBV12-3/TRBV12-4|-
CASSLGASFGYTF
>TRBJ2-2|TRBV7-3|-
CASSQGGISTGELFF
>TRBJ1-2|TRBV28|-
CASSLPAAQGDGYTF
>TRBJ2-1|TRBV6-1|-
CASSNQRGAINEQFF
>TRBJ2-2|TRBV7-2|-
CASSRDTGELFF
>TRBJ1-2|TRBV7-9|-
CASSHSGQFYGYTF
>TRBJ2-7|TRBV7-3|-
CASSLKQGRQGPKEAYEQYF
>TRBJ1-1|TRBV9|-
CASSKGEQFEAFF
>TRBJ2-7|TRBV30|-
CAWSMGQGRSYEQYF
>TRBJ1-5|TRBV4-1|-
CASSQASQRYSNQPQHF
>TRBJ1-2|TRBV25-1|-
CASSDSGTDLYGYTF
>TRBJ2-7|TRBV5-1|once
CASSSGTSLMEQYF
>TRBJ2-7|TRBV5-1|-
CASSLSAGEQYF
>TRBJ2-3|TRBV4-1|once
CASNLFAGATDTQYF
>TRBJ1-2|TRBV5-1|-
CASRTGNYGYTF
>TRBJ1-5|TRBV2|-
CASSESPNSNQPQHF
>TRBJ1-1|TRBV6-5|-
CASARGQGMAEAFF
>TRBJ1-2|TRBV4-2|once
CASSQEGDRELYGYTF
>TRBJ2-1|TRBV7-8|-
CASSLAGTSISEQFF